This T cell receptor (beta chain) is drawn from a study of blood T cell repertoires in COVID-19. Study-wide context: PBMCs, B-cell-depleted T cells, or T cells provided the cDNA or gDNA that made up the material.

CDR3 length: 16 residues. Germline V gene data show CDR1 as SEHNR and CDR2 as FQNEAQ (reference sequence). V was clipped by 4 bases and J by 6 bases; unmatched bases: 6. The authors' processing: Estimation of nucleated cell counts was performed using reference gene primer amplification. Sequencing used immunoSEQ multiplex PCR; TCRdb keeps in-frame clones, though not all of them. Clone size and V and J calls were adopted from that table, with D and trimming inferred from the DNA. The sample consists of a few hundred thousand clones, roughly 90% of them appearing once. The chain links TRBV7-9 to TRBJ2-7, with 16 nucleotides matching TRBD2. This sequence was found in a man aged 25 to 40 with active or convalescent COVID-19. Sequenced: peripheral blood. The CDR3: CASSSGLAGGLFEQYF. The CDR3 DNA reads TGTGCCAGCAGCTCGGGACTAGCGGGGGGGCTCTTCGAGCAGTACTTC.